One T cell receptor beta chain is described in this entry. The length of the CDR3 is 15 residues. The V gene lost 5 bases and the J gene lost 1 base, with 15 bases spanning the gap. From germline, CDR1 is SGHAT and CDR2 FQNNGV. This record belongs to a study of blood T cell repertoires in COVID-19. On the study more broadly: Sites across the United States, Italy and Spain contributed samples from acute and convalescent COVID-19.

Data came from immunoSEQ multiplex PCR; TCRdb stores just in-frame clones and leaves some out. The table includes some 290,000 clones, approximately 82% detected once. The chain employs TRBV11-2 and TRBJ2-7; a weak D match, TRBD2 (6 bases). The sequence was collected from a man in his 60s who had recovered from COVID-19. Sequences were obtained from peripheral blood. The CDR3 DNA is TGTGCCAGCAGCCACCTCTTTCGGGGGTCCTACGAGCAGTACTTC. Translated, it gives CASSHLFRGSYEQYF.